Only one count was recorded for the clone carrying this TCR beta chain. Data came from immunoSEQ multiplex PCR; TCRdb stores just in-frame clones and leaves some out. The sample yields under 45,000 clones, over 90% seen once. The CDR3 runs to 13 residues. CDR1 and CDR2 (germline): LGHNT, FRNRAP. V lost 5 bases and J lost 5; bases outside the gene matches: 3. The source of the sample is a study of graft-versus-host responses after intestinal transplantation. This receptor was obtained from a human patient who received an intestinal transplant, so some T cells may come from the graft donor. The material was PBMCs, obtained around 720 days after intestinal transplantation. V usage is TRBV12-5 and J usage is TRBJ2-5; 9 positions match TRBD1. CDR3: CASGPDRGETQYF. CDR3 nucleotides: TGTGCTAGTGGTCCTGACAGGGGGGAGACCCAGTACTTC.